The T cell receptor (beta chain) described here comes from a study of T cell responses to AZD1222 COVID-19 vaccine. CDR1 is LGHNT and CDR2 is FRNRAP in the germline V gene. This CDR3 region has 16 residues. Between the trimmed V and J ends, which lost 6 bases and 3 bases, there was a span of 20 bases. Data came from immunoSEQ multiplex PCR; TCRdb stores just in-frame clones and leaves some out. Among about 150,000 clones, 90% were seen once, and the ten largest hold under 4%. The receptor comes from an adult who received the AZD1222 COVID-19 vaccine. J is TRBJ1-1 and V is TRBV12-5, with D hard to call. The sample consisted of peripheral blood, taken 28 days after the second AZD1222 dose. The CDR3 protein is CASGGLVGPNYTEAFF. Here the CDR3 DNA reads TGTGCTAGTGGCGGGCTCGTAGGGCCGAACTACACTGAAGCTTTCTTT. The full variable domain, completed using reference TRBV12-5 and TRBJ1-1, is DARVTQTPRHKVTEMGQEVTMRCQPILGHNTVFWYRQTMMQGLELLAYFRNRAPLDDSGMPKDRFSAEMPDATLATLKIQPSEPRDSAVYFCASGGLVGPNYTEAFFGQGTRLTVV.